A selection of T cell receptor beta chains follows, all from one sample in a study of blood T cells in healthy people across ages. MiXCR, run by TCRdb on the 5' RACE reads, gives a single entry per CDR3 protein. The table has about 1,500,000 distinct CDR3 sequences, roughly 45% seen once; the top ten hold 7.9%. The sequencing sample was made of blood. The receptors were sampled from a woman under 30 in good health. Both conserved end residues are part of each CDR3. The D gene is left open where the match is weak. Only some rows state a clone size, as once, few, many or a class for expanded clones.

v_call,j_call,clone_size,d_call,cdr3_nt,cdr3_aa
TRBV20-1,TRBJ2-1,few,NA,TGCAGTGCTAGAGGCTTGGCGGGACCCTACAATGAGCAGTTCTTC,CSARGLAGPYNEQFF
TRBV6-1,TRBJ2-2,few,NA,TGTGCCAGCAGTGAAAGCCCCACCGGGGAGCTGTTTTTT,CASSESPTGELFF
TRBV10-1,TRBJ2-1,NA,NA,TGCGCCAGCAGTGCAGGGGTGAGTTGGTACCGTGAGCAGTTCTTC,CASSAGVSWYREQFF
TRBV6-1,TRBJ1-1,many,NA,TGTGCCAGCAGGGCCAGGGAGCTAAGCACTGAAGCTTTCTTT,CASRARELSTEAFF
TRBV27,TRBJ1-1,few,TRBD1,TGTGCCAGCACCCTTCAGGGGGGGGGAAAGACTGAAGCTTTCTTT,CASTLQGGGKTEAFF
TRBV7-2,TRBJ2-2,few,NA,TGTGCCAGCAGTTCAACGAGGACACGCGGGGAGCTGTTTTTT,CASSSTRTRGELFF
TRBV5-5,TRBJ1-5,NA,NA,TGTGCCAGCAGCTTGGACGGAAATAGCAATCAGCCCCAGCATTTT,CASSLDGNSNQPQHF
TRBV5-1,TRBJ2-5,NA,TRBD2,TGCGCCAGCAGCTTAACCAGGACTAGCGGACAAGAGACCCAGTACTTC,CASSLTRTSGQETQYF
TRBV4-1,TRBJ1-1,NA,TRBD1,TGCGCCAGCAGCCAGTACAGGGGTTCTGAAGAGGCTTTCTTT,CASSQYRGSEEAFF
TRBV7-2,TRBJ2-7,few,NA,TGTGCCAGCAGCTTAGTGTGGGGCCCTTTCTACGAGCAGTACTTC,CASSLVWGPFYEQYF
TRBV5-1,TRBJ2-7,NA,TRBD1,TGCGCCAGCAGCCCCGCGGGACAGGGTGGCGAGCAGTACTTC,CASSPAGQGGEQYF
TRBV7-2,TRBJ2-1,few,TRBD2,TGTGCCAGCAGCCGTAGCGGGACCACTGAGCAGTTCTTC,CASSRSGTTEQFF
TRBV20-1,TRBJ1-2,once,NA,TGCAGTGCTAGAGCCTACTCAGGGTCCCTCGCGCGTGGCTACACCTTC,CSARAYSGSLARGYTF
TRBV7-4,TRBJ2-4,NA,TRBD1,TGTGCCAGCAGCTTAGACAGGGGCACCATCAACAAGATTCGGTACTTC,CASSLDRGTINKIRYF
TRBV5-1,TRBJ2-7,few,TRBD2,TGCGCCAGCAGCCACCGGGGGGATGGGTCCTACGAGCAGTACTTC,CASSHRGDGSYEQYF
TRBV13,TRBJ1-6,NA,NA,TGTGCAAGCAGCTTAGATCCAGGGGCTAATTCACCCCTCCACTTT,CASSLDPGANSPLHF
TRBV5-1,TRBJ2-3,few,TRBD2,TGCGCCAGCAGCCCCGGGAGGGACACAGATACGCAGTATTTT,CASSPGRDTDTQYF
TRBV28,TRBJ1-4,NA,TRBD1,TGTGCCAGCAGTTTGACAGGGTATAATGAAAAACTGTTTTTT,CASSLTGYNEKLFF
TRBV5-1,TRBJ2-3,NA,NA,TGCGCCAGCAGCATAACGGACGGTAGCACAGATACGCAGTATTTT,CASSITDGSTDTQYF
TRBV20-1,TRBJ2-2,few,NA,TGCAGTGCTAGAGCAGGGGTAAACACCGGGGAGCTGTTTTTT,CSARAGVNTGELFF
TRBV10-3,TRBJ2-1,few,NA,TGTGCCATCAGTGAGTCGACGAGCGGGTCCTACAATGAGCAGTTCTTC,CAISESTSGSYNEQFF
TRBV10-2,TRBJ2-5,NA,TRBD2,TGCGCCAGCAGGACTAGCGGGAGCGCCTACAATGAGCAGTACTTC,CASRTSGSAYNEQYF
TRBV7-8,TRBJ1-2,NA,TRBD1,TGTGCCAGCAGCCCTAGGGACAGGCAGGGCTACACCTTC,CASSPRDRQGYTF
TRBV6-1,TRBJ2-7,few,TRBD2,TGTGCCACCCGGACTAGCGGGGCCTACGAGCAGTACTTC,CATRTSGAYEQYF
TRBV10-3,TRBJ2-5,few,NA,TGTGCCATCAGTGACAGTAAGGAGACCCAGTACTTC,CAISDSKETQYF